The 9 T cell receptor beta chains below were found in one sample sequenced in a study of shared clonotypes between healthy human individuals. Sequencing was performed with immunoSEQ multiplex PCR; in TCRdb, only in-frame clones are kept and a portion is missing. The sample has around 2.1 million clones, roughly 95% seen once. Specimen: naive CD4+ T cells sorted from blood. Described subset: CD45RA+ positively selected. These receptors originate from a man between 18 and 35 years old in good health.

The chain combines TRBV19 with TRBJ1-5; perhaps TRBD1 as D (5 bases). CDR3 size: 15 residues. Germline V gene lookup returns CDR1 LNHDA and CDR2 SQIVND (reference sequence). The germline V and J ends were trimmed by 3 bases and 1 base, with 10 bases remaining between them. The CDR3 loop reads CASSIRGGSNQPQHF. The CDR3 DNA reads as TGTGCCAGTAGTATTCGTGGGGGGAGCAATCAGCCCCAGCATTTT.

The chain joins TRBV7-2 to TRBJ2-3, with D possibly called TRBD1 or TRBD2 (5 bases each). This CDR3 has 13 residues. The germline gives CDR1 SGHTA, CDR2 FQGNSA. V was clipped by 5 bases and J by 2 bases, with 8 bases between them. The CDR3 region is CASSTGTTDTQYF. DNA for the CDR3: TGTGCCAGCAGCACCGGGACCACAGATACGCAGTATTTT.

CDR3 region: CAISEGQGAPGYTF. Written as DNA, the CDR3 is TGTGCCATCAGTGAGGGACAGGGGGCGCCTGGCTACACCTTC. The gene calls are TRBV10-3 and TRBJ1-2, with TRBD1 matching over 11 bases. Germline CDR1 ENHRY, CDR2 SYGVKD. The CDR3 covers 14 residues. V dropped 2 bases and J dropped 7; count of bases not matched to a gene: 3.

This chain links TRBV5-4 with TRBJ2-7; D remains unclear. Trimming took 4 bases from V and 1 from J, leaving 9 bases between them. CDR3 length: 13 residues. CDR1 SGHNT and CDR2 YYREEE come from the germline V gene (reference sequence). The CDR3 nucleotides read TGTGCCAGCAGCCCGACCGGTTCCTACGAGCAGTACTTC. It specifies CASSPTGSYEQYF.

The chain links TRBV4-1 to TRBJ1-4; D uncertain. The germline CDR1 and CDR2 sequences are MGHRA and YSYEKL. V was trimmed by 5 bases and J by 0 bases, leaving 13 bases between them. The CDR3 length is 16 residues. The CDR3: CASSRGLIATNEKLFF. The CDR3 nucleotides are TGCGCCAGCAGCAGAGGACTCATCGCAACTAATGAAAAACTGTTTTTT.

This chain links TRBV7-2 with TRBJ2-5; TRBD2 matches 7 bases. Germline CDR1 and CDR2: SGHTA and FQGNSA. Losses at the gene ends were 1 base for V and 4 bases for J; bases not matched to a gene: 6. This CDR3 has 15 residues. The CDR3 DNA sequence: TGTGCCAGCAGCTTAGGGGTGGGAGGGCCAGAGACCCAGTACTTC. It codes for CASSLGVGGPETQYF.

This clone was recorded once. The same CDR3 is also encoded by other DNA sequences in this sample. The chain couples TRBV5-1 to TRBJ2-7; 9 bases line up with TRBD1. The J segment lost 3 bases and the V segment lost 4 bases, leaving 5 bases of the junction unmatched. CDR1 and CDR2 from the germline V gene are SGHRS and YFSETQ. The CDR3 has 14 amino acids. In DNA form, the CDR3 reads TGCGCCAGCAGCACGGGACAGGGAAGCTACGAGCAGTACTTC. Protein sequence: CASSTGQGSYEQYF.

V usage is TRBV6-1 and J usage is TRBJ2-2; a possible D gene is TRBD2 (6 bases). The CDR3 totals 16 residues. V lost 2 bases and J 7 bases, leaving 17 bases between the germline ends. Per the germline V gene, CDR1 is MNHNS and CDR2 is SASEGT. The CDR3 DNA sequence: TGTGCCAGCAGTGAACGATCTCCGGGAGCTAACGGGGAGCTGTTTTTT. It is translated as CASSERSPGANGELFF.

The CDR3 here is CASQGALGNQPQHF. The CDR3 DNA reads as TGTGCCAGCCAAGGCGCTCTCGGAAATCAGCCCCAGCATTTT. The chain joins TRBV7-9 to TRBJ1-5; no firm D call. CDR1 is SEHNR, CDR2 FQNEAQ, per germline (reference sequence). The length of the CDR3 is 14 residues. Trimming cost V 8 bases and J 4 bases, with 15 bases left between them.